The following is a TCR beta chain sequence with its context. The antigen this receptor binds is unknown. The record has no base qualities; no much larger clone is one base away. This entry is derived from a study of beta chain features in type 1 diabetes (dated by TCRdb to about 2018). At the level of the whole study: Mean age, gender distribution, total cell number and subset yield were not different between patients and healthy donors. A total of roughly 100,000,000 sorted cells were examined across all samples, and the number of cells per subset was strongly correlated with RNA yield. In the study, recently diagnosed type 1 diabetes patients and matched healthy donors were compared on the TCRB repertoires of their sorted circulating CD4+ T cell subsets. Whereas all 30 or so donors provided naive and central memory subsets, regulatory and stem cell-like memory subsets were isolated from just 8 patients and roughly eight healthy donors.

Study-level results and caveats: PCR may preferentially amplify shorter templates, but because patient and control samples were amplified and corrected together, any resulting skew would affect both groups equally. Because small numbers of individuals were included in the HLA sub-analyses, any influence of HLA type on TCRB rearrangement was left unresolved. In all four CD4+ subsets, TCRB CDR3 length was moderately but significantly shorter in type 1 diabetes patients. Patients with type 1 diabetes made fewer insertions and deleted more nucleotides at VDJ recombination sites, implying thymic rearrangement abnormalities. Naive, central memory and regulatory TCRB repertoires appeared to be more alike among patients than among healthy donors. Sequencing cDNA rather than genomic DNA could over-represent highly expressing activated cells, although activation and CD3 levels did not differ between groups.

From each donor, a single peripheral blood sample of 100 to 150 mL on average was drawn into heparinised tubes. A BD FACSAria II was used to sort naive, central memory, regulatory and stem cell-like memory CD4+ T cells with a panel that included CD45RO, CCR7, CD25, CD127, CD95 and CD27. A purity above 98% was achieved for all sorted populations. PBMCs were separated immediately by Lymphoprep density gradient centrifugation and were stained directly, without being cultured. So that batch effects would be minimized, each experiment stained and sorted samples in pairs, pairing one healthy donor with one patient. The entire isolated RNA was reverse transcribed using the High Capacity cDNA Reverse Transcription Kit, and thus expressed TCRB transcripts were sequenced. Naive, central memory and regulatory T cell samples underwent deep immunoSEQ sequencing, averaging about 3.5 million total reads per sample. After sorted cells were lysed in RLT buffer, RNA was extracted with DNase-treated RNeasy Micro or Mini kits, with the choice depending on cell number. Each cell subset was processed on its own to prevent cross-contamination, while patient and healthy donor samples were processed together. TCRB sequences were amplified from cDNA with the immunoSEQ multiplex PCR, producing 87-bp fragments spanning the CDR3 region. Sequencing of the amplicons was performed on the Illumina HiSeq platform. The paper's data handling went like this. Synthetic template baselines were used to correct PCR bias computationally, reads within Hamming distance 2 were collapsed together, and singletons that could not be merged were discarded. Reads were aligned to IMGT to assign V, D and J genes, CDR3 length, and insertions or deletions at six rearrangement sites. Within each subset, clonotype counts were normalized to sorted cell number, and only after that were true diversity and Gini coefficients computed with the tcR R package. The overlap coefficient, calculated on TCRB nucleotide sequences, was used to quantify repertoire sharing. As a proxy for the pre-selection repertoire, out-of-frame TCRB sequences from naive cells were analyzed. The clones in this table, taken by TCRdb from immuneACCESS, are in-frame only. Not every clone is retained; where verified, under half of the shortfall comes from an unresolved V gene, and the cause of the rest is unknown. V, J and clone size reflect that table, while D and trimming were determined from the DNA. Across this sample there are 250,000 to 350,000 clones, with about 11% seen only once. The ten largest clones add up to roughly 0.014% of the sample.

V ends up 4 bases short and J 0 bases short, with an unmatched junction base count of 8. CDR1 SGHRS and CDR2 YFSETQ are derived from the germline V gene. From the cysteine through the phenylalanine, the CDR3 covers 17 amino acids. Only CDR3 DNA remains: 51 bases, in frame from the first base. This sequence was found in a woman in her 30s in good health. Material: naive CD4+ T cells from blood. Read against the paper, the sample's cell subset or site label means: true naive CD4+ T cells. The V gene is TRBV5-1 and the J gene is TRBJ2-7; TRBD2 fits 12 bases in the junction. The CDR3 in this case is CASSRTSGTLSSYEQYF. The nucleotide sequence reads TGCGCCAGCAGCCGGACTAGCGGGACTCTCAGCTCCTACGAGCAGTACTTC.